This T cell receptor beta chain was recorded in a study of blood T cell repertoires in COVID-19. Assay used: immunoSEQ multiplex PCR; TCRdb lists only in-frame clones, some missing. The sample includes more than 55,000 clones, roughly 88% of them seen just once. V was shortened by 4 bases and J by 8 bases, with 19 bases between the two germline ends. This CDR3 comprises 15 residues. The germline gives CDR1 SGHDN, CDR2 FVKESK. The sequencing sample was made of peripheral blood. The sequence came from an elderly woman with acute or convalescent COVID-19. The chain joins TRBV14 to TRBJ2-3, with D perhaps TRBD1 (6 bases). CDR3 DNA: TGTGCCAGCAGCCCTAGGACAGACCAAGCAGCTACGCAGTATTTT. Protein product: CASSPRTDQAATQYF.